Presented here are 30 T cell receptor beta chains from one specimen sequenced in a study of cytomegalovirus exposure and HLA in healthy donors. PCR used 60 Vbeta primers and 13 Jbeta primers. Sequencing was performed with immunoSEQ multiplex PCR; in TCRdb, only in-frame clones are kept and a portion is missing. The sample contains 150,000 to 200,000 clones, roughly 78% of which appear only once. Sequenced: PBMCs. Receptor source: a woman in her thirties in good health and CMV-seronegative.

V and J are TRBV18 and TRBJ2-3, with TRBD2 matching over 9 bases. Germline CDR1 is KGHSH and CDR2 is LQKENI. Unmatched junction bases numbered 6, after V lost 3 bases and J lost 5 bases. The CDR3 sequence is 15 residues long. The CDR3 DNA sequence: TGTGCCAGCTCACCGGCGGGACTAGCTTTAGATACGCAGTATTTT. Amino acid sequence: CASSPAGLALDTQYF.

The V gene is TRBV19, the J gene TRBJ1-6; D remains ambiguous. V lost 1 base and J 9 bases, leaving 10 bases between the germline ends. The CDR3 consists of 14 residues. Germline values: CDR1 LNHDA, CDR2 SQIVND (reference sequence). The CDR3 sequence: CASSIGPGSSPLHF. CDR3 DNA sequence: TGTGCCAGTAGTATAGGCCCGGGAAGTTCACCCCTCCACTTT.

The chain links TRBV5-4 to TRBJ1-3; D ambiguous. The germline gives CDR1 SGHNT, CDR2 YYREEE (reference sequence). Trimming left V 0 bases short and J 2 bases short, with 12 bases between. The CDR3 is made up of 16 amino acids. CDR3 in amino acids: CASSLEAHSPGNTIYF. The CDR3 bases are TGTGCCAGCAGCTTGGAAGCGCATTCCCCTGGAAACACCATATATTTT.

The chain's CDR3 is CASSWKQGGNTEAFF. DNA of the CDR3: TGTGCCAGCAGCTGGAAACAGGGGGGGAACACTGAAGCTTTCTTT. This chain connects TRBV5-4 to TRBJ1-1, with 8 positions matching TRBD1. There are 15 residues in the CDR3. J lost 1 base, V lost 3 bases, and 5 bases had no gene match. Germline CDR1 SGHNT, CDR2 YYREEE (reference sequence).

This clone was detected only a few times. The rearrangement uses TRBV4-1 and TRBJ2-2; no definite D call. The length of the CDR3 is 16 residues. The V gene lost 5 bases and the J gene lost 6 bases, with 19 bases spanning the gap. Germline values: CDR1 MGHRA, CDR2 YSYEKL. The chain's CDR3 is CASSSRNSHAPGELFF. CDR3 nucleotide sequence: TGCGCCAGCAGCTCCCGGAACAGCCATGCACCCGGGGAGCTGTTTTTT.

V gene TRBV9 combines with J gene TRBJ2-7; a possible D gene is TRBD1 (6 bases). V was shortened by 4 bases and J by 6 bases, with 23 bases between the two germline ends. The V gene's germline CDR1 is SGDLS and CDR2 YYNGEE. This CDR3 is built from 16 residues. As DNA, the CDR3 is TGTGCCAGCAGCTTACAGGGTTTAGCCGCGCCTAGCGAGCAGTACTTC. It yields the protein CASSLQGLAAPSEQYF.

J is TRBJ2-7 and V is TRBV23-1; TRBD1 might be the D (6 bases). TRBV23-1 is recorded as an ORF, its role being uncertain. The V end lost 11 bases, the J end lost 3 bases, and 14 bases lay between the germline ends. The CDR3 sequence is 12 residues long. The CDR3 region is CAGEQGFYEQYF. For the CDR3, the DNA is TGCGCCGGCGAACAGGGATTCTACGAGCAGTACTTC.

The CDR3 loop is CASRGGLAGVGDTQYF. CDR3 DNA sequence: TGCGCCAGCAGGGGGGGACTAGCGGGGGTGGGAGATACGCAGTATTTT. The V gene is TRBV10-2, the J gene TRBJ2-3; 14 bases fit TRBD2. The trim removed 6 bases at V and 5 bases at J, leaving 7 bases unmatched. Germline loops: CDR1 WSHSY, CDR2 SAAADI. CDR3 length: 16 amino acids.

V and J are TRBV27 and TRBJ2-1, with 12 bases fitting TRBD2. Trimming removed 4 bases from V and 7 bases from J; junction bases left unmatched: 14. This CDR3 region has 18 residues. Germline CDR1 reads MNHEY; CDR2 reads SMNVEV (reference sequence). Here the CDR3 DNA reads TGTGCCAGCAGTTGGCTAGCGGGGGGGCTTCAGTCGGATAATGAGCAGTTCTTC. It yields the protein CASSWLAGGLQSDNEQFF.

CDR3 DNA: TGTGCCAGCAGCCCCCGGGACAGGGGGGCAGATACGCAGTATTTT. Translation gives CASSPRDRGADTQYF. The chain has TRBV7-9 and TRBJ2-3; 11 bases are shared with TRBD1. CDR3 size: 15 residues. CDR1 SEHNR and CDR2 FQNEAQ come from the germline V gene (reference sequence). The J segment lost 4 bases and the V segment lost 5 bases, leaving 5 bases of the junction unmatched.

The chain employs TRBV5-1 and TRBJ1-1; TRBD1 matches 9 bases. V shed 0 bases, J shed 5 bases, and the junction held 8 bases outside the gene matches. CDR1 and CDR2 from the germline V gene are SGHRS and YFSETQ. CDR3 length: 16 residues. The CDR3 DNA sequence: TGCGCCAGCAGCTTGGACACAGGGGGCTATGGGACTGAAGCTTTCTTT. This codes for CASSLDTGGYGTEAFF.

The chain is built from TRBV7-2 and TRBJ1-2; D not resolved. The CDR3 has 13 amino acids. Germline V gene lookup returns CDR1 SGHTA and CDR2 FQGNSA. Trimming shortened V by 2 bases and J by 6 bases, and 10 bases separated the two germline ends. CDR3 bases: TGTGCCAGCAGCTTAACAGTAGGCGATGGCTACACCTTC. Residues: CASSLTVGDGYTF.

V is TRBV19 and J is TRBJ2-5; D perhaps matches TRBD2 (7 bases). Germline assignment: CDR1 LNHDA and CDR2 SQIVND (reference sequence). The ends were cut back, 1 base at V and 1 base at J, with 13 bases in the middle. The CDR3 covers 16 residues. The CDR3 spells CASSIVGGGGQETQYF. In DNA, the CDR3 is TGTGCCAGTAGTATAGTGGGCGGGGGCGGCCAAGAGACCCAGTACTTC.

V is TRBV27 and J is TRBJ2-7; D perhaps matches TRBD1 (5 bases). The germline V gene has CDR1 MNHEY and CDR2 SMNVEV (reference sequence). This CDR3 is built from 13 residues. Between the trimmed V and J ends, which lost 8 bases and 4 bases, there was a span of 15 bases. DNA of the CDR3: TGTGCCAGCCCGATCCGGACATTTTACGAGCAGTACTTC. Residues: CASPIRTFYEQYF.

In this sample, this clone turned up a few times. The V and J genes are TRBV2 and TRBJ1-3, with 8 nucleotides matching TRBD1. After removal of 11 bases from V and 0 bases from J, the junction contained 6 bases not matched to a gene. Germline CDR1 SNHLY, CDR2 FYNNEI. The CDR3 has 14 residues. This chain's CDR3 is CAGGTGNSGNTIYF. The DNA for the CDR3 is TGTGCCGGAGGGACAGGCAACTCTGGAAACACCATATATTTT.

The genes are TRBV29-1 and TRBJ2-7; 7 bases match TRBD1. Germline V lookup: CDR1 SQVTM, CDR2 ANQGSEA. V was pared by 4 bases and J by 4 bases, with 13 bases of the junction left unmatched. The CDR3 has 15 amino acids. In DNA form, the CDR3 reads TGCAGCGTTGGAGCAACGACAGGGACCAGGTACGAGCAGTACTTC. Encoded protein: CSVGATTGTRYEQYF.

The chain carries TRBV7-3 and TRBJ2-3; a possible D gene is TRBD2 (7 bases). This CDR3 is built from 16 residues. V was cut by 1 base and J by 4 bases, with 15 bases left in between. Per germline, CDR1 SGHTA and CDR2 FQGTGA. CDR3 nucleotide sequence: TGTGCCAGCAGCTTAATCGCCGGGGGGCGGGCAGATACGCAGTATTTT. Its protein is CASSLIAGGRADTQYF. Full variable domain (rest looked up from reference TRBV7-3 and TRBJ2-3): GAGVSQTPSNKVTEKGKYVELRCDPISGHTALYWYRQSLGQGPEFLIYFQGTGAADDSGLPNDRFFAVRPEGSVSTLKIQRTERGDSAVYLCASSLIAGGRADTQYFGPGTRLTVL.

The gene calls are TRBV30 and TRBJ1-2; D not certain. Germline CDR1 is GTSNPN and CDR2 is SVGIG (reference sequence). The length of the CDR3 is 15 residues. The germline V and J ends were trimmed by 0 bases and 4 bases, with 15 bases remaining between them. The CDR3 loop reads CAWSVLAGSGYGYTF. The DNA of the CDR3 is TGTGCCTGGAGTGTACTAGCAGGCTCGGGCTATGGCTACACCTTC.

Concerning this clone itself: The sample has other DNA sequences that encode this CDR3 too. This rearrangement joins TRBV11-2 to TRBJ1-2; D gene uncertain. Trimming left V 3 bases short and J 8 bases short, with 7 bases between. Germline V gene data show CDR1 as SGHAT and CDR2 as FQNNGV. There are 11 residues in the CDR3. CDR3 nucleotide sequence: TGTGCCAGCAGCTTTCGAGGGGGCTACACCTTC. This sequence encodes CASSFRGGYTF. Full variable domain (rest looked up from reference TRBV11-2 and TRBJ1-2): EAGVAQSPRYKIIEKRQSVAFWCNPISGHATLYWYQQILGQGPKLLIQFQNNGVVDDSQLPKDRFSAERLKGVDSTLKIQPAKLEDSAVYLCASSFRGGYTFGSGTRLTVV.

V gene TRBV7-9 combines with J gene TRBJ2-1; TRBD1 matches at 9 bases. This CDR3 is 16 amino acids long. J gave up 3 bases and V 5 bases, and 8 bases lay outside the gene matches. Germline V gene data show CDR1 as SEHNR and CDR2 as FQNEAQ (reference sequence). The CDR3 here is CASSEFRDRDYNEQFF. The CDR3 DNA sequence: TGTGCCAGCAGCGAATTCCGGGACAGGGACTACAATGAGCAGTTCTTC.

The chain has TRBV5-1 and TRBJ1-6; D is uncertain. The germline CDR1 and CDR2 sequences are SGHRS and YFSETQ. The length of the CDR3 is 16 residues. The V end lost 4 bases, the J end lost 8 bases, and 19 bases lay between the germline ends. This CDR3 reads CASSLIPERLYSPLHF. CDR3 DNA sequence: TGCGCCAGCAGCCTCATCCCCGAAAGACTTTATTCACCCCTCCACTTT.

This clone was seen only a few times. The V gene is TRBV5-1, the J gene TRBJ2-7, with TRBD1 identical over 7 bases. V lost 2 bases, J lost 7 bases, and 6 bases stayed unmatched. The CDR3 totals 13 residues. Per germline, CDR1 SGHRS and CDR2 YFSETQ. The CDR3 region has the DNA TGCGCCAGCAGCTTCACTACAGGGGTTGAGCAGTACTTC. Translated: CASSFTTGVEQYF.

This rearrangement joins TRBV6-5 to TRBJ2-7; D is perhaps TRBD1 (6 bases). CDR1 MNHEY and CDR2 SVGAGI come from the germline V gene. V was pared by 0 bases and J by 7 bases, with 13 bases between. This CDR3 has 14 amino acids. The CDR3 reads CASSYSWGPQEQYF. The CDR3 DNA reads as TGTGCCAGCAGTTACTCCTGGGGGCCGCAGGAGCAGTACTTC.

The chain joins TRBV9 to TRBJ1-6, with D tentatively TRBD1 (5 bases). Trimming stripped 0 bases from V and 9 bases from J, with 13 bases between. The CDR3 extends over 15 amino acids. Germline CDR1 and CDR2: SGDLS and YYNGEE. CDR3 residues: CASSVGTPEPSPLHF. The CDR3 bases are TGTGCCAGCAGCGTAGGGACACCCGAACCTTCACCCCTCCACTTT. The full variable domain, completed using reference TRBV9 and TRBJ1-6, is DSGVTQTPKHLITATGQRVTLRCSPRSGDLSVYWYQQSLDQGLQFLIQYYNGEERAKGNILERFSAQQFPDLHSELNLSSLELGDSALYFCASSVGTPEPSPLHFGNGTRLTVT.

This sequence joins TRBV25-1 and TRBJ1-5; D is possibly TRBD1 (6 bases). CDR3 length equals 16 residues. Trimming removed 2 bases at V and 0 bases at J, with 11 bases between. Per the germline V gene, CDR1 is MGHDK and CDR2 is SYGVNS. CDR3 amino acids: CASSEAAGASNQPQHF. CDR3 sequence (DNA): TGTGCCAGCAGTGAAGCGGCGGGGGCTAGCAATCAGCCCCAGCATTTT.

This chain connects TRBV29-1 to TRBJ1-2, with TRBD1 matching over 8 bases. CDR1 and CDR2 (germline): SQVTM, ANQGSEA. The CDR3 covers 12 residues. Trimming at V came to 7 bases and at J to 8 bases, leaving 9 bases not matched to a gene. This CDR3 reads CSADRGIGGYTF. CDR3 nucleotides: TGCAGCGCTGACAGGGGTATAGGGGGCTACACCTTC.

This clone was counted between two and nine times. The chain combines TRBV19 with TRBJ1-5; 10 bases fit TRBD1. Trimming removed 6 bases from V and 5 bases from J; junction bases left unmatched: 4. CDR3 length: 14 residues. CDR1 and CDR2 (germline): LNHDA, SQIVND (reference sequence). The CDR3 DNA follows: TGTGCCAGTAGCCTAGGGACAGGGGATCAGCCCCAGCATTTT. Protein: CASSLGTGDQPQHF.

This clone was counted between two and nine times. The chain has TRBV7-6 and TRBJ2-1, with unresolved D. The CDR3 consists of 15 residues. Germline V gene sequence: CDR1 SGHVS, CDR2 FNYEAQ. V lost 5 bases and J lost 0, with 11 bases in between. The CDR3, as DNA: TGTGCCAGCAGCCCCTTTGCGAGCTCCTACAATGAGCAGTTCTTC. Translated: CASSPFASSYNEQFF.

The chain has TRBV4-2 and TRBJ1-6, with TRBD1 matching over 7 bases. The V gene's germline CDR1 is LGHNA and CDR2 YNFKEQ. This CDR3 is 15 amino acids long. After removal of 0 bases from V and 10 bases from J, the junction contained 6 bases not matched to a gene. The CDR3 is CASSQDQQGRSPLHF. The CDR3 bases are TGTGCCAGCAGCCAAGATCAACAGGGGAGATCACCCCTCCACTTT.

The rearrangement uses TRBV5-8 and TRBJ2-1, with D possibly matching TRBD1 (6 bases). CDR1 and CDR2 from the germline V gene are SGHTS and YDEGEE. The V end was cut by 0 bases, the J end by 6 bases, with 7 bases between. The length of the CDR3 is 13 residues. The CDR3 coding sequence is TGTGCCAGCAGCTTGGCCAGGGGCAATGAGCAGTTCTTC. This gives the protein CASSLARGNEQFF.